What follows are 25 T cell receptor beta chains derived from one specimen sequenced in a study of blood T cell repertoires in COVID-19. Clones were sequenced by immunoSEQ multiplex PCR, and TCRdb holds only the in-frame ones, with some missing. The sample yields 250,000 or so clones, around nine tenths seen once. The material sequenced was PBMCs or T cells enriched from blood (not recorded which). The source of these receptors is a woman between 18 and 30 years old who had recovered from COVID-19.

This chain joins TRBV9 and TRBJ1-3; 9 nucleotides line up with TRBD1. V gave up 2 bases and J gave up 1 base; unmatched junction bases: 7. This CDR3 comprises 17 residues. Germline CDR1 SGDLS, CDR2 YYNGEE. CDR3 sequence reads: CASSVSPGQGSGNTIYF. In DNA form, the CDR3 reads TGTGCCAGCAGCGTTTCACCGGGACAGGGTTCTGGAAACACCATATATTTT.

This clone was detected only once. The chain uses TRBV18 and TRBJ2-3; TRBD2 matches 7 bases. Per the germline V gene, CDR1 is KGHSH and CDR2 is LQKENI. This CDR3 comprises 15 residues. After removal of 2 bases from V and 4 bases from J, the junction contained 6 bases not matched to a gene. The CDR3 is CASSPIAGAPDTQYF. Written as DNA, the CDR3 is TGTGCCAGCTCACCAATCGCGGGAGCACCAGATACGCAGTATTTT.

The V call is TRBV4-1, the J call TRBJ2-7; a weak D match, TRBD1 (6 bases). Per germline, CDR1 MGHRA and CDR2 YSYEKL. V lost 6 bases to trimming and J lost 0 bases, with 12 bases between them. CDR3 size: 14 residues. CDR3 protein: CASSSDSGSYEQYF. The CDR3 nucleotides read TGCGCCAGCAGTTCGGACAGCGGCTCCTACGAGCAGTACTTC.

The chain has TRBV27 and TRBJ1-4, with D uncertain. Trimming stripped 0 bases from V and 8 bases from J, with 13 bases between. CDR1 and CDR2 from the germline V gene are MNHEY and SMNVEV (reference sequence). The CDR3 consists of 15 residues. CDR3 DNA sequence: TGTGCCAGCAGTTTATCCTCGGGAGTAGGGGAAAAACTGTTTTTT. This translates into CASSLSSGVGEKLFF.

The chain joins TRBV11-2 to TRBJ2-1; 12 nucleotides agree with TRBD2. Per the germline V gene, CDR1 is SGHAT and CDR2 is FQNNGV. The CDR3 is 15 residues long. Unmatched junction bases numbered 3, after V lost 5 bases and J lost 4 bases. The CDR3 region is CASSTTSGGYNEQFF. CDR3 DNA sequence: TGTGCCAGCAGCACGACTAGCGGGGGATACAATGAGCAGTTCTTC. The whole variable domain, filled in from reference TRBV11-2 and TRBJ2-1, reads EAGVAQSPRYKIIEKRQSVAFWCNPISGHATLYWYQQILGQGPKLLIQFQNNGVVDDSQLPKDRFSAERLKGVDSTLKIQPAKLEDSAVYLCASSTTSGGYNEQFFGPGTRLTVL.

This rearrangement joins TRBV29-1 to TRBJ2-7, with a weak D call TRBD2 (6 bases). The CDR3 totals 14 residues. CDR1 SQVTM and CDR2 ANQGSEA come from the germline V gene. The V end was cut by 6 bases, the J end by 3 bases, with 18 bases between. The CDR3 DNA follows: TGCAGCGTATCCGGACGAGCGGGCCACTACGAGCAGTACTTC. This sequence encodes CSVSGRAGHYEQYF.

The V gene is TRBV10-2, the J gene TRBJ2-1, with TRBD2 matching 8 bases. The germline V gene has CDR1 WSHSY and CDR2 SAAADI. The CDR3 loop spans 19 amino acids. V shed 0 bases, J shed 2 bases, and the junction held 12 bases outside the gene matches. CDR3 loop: CASSESLRPAGGPYNEQFF. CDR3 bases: TGCGCCAGCAGTGAGTCGCTTCGGCCGGCGGGGGGCCCCTACAATGAGCAGTTCTTC.

CDR3 residues: CASSPRQVGMNTEAFF. CDR3 DNA sequence: TGTGCCAGCTCACCACGACAGGTGGGGATGAACACTGAAGCTTTCTTT. The chain has TRBV18 and TRBJ1-1, with D perhaps TRBD1 (6 bases). The length of the CDR3 is 16 residues. Germline loops: CDR1 KGHSH, CDR2 LQKENI. Trimming cost V 1 base and J 0 bases, with 12 bases left between them.

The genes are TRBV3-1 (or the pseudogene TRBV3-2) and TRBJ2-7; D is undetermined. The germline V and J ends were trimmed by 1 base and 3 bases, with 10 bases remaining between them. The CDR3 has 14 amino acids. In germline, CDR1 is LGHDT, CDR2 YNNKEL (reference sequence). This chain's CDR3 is CASSQVNLRYEQYF. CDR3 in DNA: TGTGCCAGCAGCCAAGTTAATCTCCGCTACGAGCAGTACTTC.

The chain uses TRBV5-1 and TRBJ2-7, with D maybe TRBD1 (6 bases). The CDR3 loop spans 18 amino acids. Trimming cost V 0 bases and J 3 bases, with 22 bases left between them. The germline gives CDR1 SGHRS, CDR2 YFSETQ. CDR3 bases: TGCGCCAGCAGCTTGGTTTTCGGGCTACAGGGTGGGAACTACGAGCAGTACTTC. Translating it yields CASSLVFGLQGGNYEQYF. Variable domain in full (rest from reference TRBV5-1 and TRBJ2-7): KAGVTQTPRYLIKTRGQQVTLSCSPISGHRSVSWYQQTPGQGLQFLFEYFSETQRNKGNFPGRFSGRQFSNSRSEMNVSTLELGDSALYLCASSLVFGLQGGNYEQYFGPGTRLTVT.

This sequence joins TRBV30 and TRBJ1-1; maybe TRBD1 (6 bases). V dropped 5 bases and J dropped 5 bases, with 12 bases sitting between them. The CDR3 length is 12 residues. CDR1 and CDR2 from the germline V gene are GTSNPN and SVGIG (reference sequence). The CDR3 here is CAWLQGLTEAFF. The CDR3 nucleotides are TGTGCCTGGTTACAGGGTTTGACTGAAGCTTTCTTT.

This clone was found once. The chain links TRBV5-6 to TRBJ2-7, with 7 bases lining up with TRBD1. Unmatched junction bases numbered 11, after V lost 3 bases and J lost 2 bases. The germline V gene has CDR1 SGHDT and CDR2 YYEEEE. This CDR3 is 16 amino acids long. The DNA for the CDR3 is TGTGCCAGCAGCTCCCGACGGAACAGGGGTACCTACGAGCAGTACTTC. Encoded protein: CASSSRRNRGTYEQYF. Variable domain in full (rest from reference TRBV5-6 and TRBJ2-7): DAGVTQSPTHLIKTRGQQVTLRCSPKSGHDTVSWYQQALGQGPQFIFQYYEEEERQRGNFPDRFSGHQFPNYSSELNVNALLLGDSALYLCASSSRRNRGTYEQYFGPGTRLTVT.

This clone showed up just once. CDR3 nucleotide sequence: TGTGCCTCACCGAGGGGAGGGGACAGGTACAATTCACCCCTCCACTTT. Amino acids: CASPRGGDRYNSPLHF. The chain couples TRBV28 to TRBJ1-6, with 8 nucleotides matching TRBD1. Germline V gene data show CDR1 as MDHEN and CDR2 as SYDVKM. Germline trimming cut 11 bases from V and 7 bases from J; bases unmatched to any gene: 16. The CDR3 loop spans 16 amino acids.

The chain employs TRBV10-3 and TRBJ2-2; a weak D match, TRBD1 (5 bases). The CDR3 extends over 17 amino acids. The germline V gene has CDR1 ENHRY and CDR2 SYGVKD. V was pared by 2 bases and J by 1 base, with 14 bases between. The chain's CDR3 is CAISEPLQELNTGELFF. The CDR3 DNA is TGTGCCATCAGTGAGCCACTACAGGAATTGAACACCGGGGAGCTGTTTTTT.

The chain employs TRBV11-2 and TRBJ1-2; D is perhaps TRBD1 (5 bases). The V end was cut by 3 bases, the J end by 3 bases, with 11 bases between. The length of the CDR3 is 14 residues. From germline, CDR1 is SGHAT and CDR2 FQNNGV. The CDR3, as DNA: TGTGCCAGCAGCTTCACAGGCTTCGACTATGGCTACACCTTC. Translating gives CASSFTGFDYGYTF.

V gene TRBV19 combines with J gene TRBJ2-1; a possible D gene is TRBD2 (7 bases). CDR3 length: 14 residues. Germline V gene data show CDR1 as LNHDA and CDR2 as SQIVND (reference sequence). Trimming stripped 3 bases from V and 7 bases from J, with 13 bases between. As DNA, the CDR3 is TGTGCCAGTAGTATCGGGGAGGGGGGGAATGAGCAGTTCTTC. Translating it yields CASSIGEGGNEQFF. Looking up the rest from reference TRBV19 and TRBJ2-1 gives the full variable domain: DGGITQSPKYLFRKEGQNVTLSCEQNLNHDAMYWYRQDPGQGLRLIYYSQIVNDFQKGDIAEGYSVSREKKESFPLTVTSAQKNPTAFYLCASSIGEGGNEQFFGPGTRLTVL.

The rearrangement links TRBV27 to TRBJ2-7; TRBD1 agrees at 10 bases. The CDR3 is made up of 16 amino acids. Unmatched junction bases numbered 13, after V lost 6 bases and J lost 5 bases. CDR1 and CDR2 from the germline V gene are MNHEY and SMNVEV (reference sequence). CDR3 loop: CASSPGGDRGLHEQYF. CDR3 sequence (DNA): TGTGCCAGCAGCCCCGGGGGGGACAGGGGCCTGCACGAGCAGTACTTC.

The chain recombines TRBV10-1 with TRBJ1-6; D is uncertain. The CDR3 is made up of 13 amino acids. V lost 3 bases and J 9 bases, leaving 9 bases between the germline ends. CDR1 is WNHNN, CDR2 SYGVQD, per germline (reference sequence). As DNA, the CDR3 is TGCGCCAGCAGTGAAGTCGAGGGTTCACCCCTCCACTTT. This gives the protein CASSEVEGSPLHF.

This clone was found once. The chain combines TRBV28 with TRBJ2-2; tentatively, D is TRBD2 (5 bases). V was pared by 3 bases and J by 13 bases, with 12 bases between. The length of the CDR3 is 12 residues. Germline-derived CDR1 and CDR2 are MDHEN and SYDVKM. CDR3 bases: TGTGCCAGCAGTTTGACACGGAGGAGGCTGTTTTTT. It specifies CASSLTRRRLFF.

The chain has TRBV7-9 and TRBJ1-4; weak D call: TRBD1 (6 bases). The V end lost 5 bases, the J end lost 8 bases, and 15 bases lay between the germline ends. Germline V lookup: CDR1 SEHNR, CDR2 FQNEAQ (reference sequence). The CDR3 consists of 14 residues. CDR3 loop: CASSPGGGTEKLFF. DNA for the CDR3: TGTGCCAGCAGCCCTGGGGGAGGGACAGAAAAACTGTTTTTT. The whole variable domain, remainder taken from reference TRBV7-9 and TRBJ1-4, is DTGVSQNPRHKITKRGQNVTFRCDPISEHNRLYWYRQTLGQGPEFLTYFQNEAQLEKSRLLSDRFSAERPKGSFSTLEIQRTEQGDSAMYLCASSPGGGTEKLFFGSGTQLSVL.

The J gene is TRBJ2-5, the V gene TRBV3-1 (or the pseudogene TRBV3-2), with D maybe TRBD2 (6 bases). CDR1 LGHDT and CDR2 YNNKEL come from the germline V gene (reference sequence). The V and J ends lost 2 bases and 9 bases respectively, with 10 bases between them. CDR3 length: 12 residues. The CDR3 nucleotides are TGTGCCAGCAGCCAAATACGGGAGTCCCAGTACTTC. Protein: CASSQIRESQYF.

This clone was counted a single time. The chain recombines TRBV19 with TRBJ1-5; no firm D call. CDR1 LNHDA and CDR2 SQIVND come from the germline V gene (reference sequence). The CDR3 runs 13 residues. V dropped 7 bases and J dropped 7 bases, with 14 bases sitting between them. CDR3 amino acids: CASISGVHQPQHF. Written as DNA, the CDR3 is TGTGCCAGTATCAGCGGGGTACACCAGCCCCAGCATTTT.

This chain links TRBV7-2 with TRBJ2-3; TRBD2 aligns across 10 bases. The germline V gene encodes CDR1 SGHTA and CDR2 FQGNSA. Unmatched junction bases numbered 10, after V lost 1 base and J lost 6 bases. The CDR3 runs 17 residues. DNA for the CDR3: TGTGCCAGCAGCTTAGTTCTGAGCGGGAGGGAGTTGGATACGCAGTATTTT. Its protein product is CASSLVLSGRELDTQYF.

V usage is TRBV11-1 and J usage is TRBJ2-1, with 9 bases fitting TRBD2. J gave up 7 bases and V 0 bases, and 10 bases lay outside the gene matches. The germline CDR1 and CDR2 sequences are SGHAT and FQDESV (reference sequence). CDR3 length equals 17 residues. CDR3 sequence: CASSLARGRADGNEQFF. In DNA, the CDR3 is TGTGCCAGCAGCTTAGCGCGCGGGAGGGCCGACGGGAATGAGCAGTTCTTC.

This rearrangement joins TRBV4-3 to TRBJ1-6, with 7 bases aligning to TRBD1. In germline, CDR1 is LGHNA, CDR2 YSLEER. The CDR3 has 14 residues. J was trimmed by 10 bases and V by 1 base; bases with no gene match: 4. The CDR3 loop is CASSQGQGFSPLHF. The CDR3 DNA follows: TGCGCCAGCAGCCAAGGACAGGGATTCTCACCCCTCCACTTT.